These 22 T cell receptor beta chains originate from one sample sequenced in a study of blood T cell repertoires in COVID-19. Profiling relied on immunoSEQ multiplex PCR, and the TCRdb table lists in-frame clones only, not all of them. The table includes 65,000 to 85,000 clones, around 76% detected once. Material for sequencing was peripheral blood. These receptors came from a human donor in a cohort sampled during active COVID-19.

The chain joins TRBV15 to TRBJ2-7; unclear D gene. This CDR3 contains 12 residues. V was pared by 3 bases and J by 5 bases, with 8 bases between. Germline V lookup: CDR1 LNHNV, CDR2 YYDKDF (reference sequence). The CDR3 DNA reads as TGTGCCACCAGCAGGTCCCGGGACGAGCAGTACGTC. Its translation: CATSRSRDEQYV.

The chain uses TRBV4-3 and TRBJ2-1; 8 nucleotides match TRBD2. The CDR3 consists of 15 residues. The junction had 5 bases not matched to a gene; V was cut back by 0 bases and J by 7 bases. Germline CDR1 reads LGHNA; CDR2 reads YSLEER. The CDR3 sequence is CASSQDPLAVNEQFF. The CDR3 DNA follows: TGCGCCAGCAGCCAAGATCCACTAGCGGTGAATGAGCAGTTCTTC.

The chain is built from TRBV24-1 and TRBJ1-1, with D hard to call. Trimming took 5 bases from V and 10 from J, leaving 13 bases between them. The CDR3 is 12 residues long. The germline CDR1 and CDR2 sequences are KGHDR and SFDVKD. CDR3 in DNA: TGTGCCACCAGTGGGAGGATAGGAGGAGCTTTCTTT. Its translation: CATSGRIGGAFF.

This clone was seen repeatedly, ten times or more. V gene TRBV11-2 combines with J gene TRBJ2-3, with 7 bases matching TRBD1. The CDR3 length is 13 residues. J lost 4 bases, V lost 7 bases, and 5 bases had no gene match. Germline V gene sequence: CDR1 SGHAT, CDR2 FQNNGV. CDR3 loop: CASTTGAADTQYF. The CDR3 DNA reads TGTGCCAGCACCACAGGGGCGGCAGATACGCAGTATTTT.

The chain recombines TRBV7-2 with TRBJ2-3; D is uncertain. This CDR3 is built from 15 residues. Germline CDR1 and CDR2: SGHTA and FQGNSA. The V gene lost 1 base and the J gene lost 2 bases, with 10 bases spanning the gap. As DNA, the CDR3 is TGTGCCAGCAGCTTAGTGGAGAGGAACACAGATACGCAGTATTTT. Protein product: CASSLVERNTDTQYF.

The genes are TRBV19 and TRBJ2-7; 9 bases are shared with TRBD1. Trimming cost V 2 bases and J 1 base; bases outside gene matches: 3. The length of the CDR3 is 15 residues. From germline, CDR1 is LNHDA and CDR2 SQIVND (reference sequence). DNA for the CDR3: TGTGCCAGTAGTATAAGTGACAGGGGGTCCTACGAGCAGTACTTC. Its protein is CASSISDRGSYEQYF.

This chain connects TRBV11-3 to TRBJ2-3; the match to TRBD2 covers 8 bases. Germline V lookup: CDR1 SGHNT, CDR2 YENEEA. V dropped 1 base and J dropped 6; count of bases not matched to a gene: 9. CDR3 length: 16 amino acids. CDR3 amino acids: CASSLGRREGLDTQYF. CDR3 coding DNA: TGTGCCAGCAGCTTAGGGCGCCGGGAGGGCCTCGATACGCAGTATTTT.

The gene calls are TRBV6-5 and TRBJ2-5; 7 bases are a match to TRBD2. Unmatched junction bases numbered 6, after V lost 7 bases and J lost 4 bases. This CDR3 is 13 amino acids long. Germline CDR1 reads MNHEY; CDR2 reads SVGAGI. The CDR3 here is CASKRDFLETQYF. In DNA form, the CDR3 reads TGTGCCAGCAAGCGGGACTTCTTAGAGACCCAGTACTTC.

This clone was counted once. The chain's CDR3 is CASSTKGSPLHF. CDR3 nucleotides: TGTGCCAGCAGTACGAAGGGGTCACCCCTCCACTTT. The rearrangement links TRBV3-1 (or the pseudogene TRBV3-2) to TRBJ1-6, with D possibly matching TRBD1 (5 bases). Trimming pared 6 bases from V and 10 bases from J, leaving 10 bases between. The CDR3 runs 12 residues. From germline, CDR1 is LGHDT and CDR2 YNNKEL (reference sequence).

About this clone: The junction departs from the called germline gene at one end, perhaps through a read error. This CDR3 reads CAISDSPPTDEHYF. The CDR3 nucleotides are TGTGCCATCAGTGACAGTCCCCCGACAGACGAGCATTACTTC. The V gene is TRBV10-3, the J gene TRBJ2-7, with a possible D match to TRBD1 (5 bases). There are 14 residues in the CDR3. From germline, CDR1 is ENHRY and CDR2 SYGVKD.

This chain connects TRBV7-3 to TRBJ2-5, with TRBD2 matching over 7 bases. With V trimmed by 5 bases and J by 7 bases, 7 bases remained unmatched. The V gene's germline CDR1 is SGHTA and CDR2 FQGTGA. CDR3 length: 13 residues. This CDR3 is CASSPGGGRTQYF. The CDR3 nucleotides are TGTGCCAGCAGCCCTGGCGGGGGAAGGACCCAGTACTTC. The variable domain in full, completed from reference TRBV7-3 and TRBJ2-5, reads GAGVSQTPSNKVTEKGKYVELRCDPISGHTALYWYRQSLGQGPEFLIYFQGTGAADDSGLPNDRFFAVRPEGSVSTLKIQRTERGDSAVYLCASSPGGGRTQYFGPGTRLLVL.

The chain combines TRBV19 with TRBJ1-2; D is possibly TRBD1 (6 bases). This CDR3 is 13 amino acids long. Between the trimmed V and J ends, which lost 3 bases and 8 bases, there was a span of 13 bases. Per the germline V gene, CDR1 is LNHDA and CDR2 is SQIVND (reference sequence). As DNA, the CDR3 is TGTGCCAGTAGTATGCGGGCAGGGGCAGGCTACACCTTC. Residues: CASSMRAGAGYTF.

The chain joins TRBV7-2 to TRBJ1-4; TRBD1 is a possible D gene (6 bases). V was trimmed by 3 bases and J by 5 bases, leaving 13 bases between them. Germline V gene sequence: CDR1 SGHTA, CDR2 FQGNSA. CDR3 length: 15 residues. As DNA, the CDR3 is TGTGCCAGCAGCTTGGGTGGGGGCGTCAATGAAAAACTGTTTTTT. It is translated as CASSLGGGVNEKLFF.

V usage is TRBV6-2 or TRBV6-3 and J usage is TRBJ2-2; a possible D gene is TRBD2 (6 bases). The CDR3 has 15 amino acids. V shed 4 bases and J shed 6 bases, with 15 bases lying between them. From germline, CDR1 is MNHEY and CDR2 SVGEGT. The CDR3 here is CASSLWGGSAGELFF. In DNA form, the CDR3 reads TGTGCCAGCAGTTTATGGGGAGGAAGCGCCGGGGAGCTGTTTTTT.

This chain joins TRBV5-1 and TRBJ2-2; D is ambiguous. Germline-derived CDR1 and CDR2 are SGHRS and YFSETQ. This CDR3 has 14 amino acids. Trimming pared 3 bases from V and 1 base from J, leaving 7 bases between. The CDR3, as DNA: TGCGCCAGCAGCTCATACATGAACACCGGGGAGCTGTTTTTT. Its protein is CASSSYMNTGELFF.

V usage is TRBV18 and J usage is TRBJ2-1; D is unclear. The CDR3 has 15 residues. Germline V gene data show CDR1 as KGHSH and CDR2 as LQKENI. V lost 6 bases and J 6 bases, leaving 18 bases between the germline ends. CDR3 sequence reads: CASSPYLEISNEQFF. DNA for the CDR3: TGTGCCAGCTCCCCCTATTTGGAGATCAGCAATGAGCAGTTCTTC.

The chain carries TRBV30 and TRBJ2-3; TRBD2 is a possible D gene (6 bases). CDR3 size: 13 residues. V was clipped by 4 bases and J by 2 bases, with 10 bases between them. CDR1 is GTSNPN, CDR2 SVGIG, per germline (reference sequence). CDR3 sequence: CAWTGTPTDTQYF. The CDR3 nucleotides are TGTGCCTGGACCGGGACTCCCACAGATACGCAGTATTTT.

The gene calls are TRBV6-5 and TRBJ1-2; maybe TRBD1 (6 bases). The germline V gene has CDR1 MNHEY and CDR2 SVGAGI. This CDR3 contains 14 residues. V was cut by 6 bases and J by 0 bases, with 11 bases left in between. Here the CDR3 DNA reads TGTGCCAGCAGGGGTACAGGGTCTAACTATGGCTACACCTTC. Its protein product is CASRGTGSNYGYTF.

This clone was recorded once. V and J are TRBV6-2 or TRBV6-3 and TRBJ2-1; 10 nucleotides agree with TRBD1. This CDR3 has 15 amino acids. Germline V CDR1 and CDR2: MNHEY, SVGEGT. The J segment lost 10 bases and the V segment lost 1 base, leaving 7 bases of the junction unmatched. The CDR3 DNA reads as TGTGCCAGCAGTTACTGGACAGGGGGACTTGAAGAGCAGTTCTTC. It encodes CASSYWTGGLEEQFF.

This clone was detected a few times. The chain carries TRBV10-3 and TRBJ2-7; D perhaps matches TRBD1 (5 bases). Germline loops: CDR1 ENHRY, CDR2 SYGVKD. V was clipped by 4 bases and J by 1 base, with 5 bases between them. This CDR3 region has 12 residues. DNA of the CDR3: TGTGCCATCAGTGGACAGTCCTACGAGCAGTACTTC. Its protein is CAISGQSYEQYF.

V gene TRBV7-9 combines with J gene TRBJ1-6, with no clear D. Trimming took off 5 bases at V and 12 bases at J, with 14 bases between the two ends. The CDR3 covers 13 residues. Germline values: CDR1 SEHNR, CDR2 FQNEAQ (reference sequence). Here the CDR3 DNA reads TGTGCCAGCAGCCCTCCCGGAGCAAAACCCCTCCACTTT. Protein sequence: CASSPPGAKPLHF.

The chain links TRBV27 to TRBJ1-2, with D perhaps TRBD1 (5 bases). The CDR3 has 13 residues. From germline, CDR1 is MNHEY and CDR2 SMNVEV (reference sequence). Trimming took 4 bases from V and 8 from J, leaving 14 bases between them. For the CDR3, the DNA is TGTGCCAGCAGTTCCGCCCAGGGATGGGGCTACACCTTC. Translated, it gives CASSSAQGWGYTF.